This passage covers 29 T cell receptor beta chains from one sample sequenced in a study of T cells in Graves' hyperthyroidism and ophthalmopathy. The investigators amplified TCR beta CDR3 regions from RNA transcripts. HTBI primers were used for first-round RT-PCR of the TCR CDR3. TCRdb re-analysed the multiplex PCR reads in MiXCR, keeping a single row per CDR3 protein. In the table there are 400,000 to 600,000 distinct CDR3 sequences, around 20% of which are singletons. Sequenced sample: blood. The source of these receptors is a man in his late teens or twenties with Graves' hyperthyroidism.

This clonotype was seen many times. The V call is TRBV10-3, the J call TRBJ2-7, with D possibly matching TRBD2 (6 bases). From germline, CDR1 is ENHRY and CDR2 SYGVKD. V lost 6 bases, J lost 4 bases, and 10 bases lay in between. The length of the CDR3 is 12 residues. The CDR3 DNA reads as TGTGCCATCAGCCGTGGGGGGTACGAGCAGTACTTC. It translates to CAISRGGYEQYF.

Many counts were recorded for this clonotype. The chain combines TRBV12-3 or TRBV12-4 with TRBJ1-2; D is uncertain. The V gene lost 2 bases and the J gene lost 4 bases, with 8 bases spanning the gap. The CDR3 extends over 13 amino acids. The DNA of the CDR3 is TGTGCCAGCAGTTTACGACTGTTCTATGGCTACACCTTC. This encodes CASSLRLFYGYTF.

Comments on this clonotype: This sequence may be a read error, since a much larger clone differs from it by one base. The J gene is TRBJ2-2, the V gene TRBV12-3 or TRBV12-4; 9 bases map to TRBD1. The CDR3 has 15 residues. The CDR3: CASSPRQGDTGGLFF. The DNA for the CDR3 is TGTGCCAGCAGTCCGCGACAGGGGGACACCGGGGGGCTGTTTTTT.

This clonotype was seen at least ten times. The J gene is TRBJ1-5, the V gene TRBV28; D uncertain. Per germline, CDR1 MDHEN and CDR2 SYDVKM. CDR3 length equals 13 residues. The V and J ends lost 6 bases and 3 bases respectively, with 9 bases between them. This CDR3 reads CASSATVNQPQHF. DNA of the CDR3: TGTGCCAGCAGCGCAACCGTCAATCAGCCCCAGCATTTT. The full variable domain, completed using reference TRBV28 and TRBJ1-5, is DVKVTQSSRYLVKRTGEKVFLECVQDMDHENMFWYRQDPGLGLRLIYFSYDVKMKEKGDIPEGYSVSREKKERFSLILESASTNQTSMYLCASSATVNQPQHFGDGTRLSIL.

Ten or more counts support this clonotype. This chain uses TRBV2 with TRBJ1-1; a possible D gene is TRBD1 (6 bases). Trimming shortened V by 5 bases and J by 0 bases, and 10 bases separated the two germline ends. The CDR3 is made up of 14 amino acids. Germline lookup yields CDR1 SNHLY and CDR2 FYNNEI. In DNA form, the CDR3 reads TGTGCCAGCAGTCGGGACACCTTGAACACTGAAGCTTTCTTT. The encoded protein is CASSRDTLNTEAFF.

This clonotype was picked up a small number of times. The rearrangement joins TRBV4-1 to TRBJ1-5; possibly TRBD1 for D (5 bases). The CDR3 runs to 16 residues. Germline V lookup: CDR1 MGHRA, CDR2 YSYEKL. Trimming took 5 bases from V and 4 from J, leaving 18 bases between them. DNA for the CDR3: TGCGCCAGCAGCGCGGGGGGGGGGACCCTAAATCAGCCCCAGCATTTT. Its protein is CASSAGGGTLNQPQHF.

This clonotype was picked up a small number of times. The J gene is TRBJ1-5, the V gene TRBV18, with D hard to call. Per the germline V gene, CDR1 is KGHSH and CDR2 is LQKENI. V shed 5 bases and J shed 7 bases, with 9 bases lying between them. The CDR3 runs to 12 residues. In nucleotides, the CDR3 is TGTGCCAGCTCATGGGGAGGGCAGCCCCAGCATTTT. It codes for CASSWGGQPQHF.

This clonotype was observed many times. The CDR3 DNA is TGTGCCAGCAGTTTAGAGGCCCCGAACACCGGGGAGCTGTTTTTT. It yields the protein CASSLEAPNTGELFF. The V gene is TRBV12-3 or TRBV12-4, the J gene TRBJ2-2; D unresolved. The CDR3 consists of 15 residues. V was shortened by 1 base and J by 0 bases, with 6 bases between the two germline ends.

This chain connects TRBV28 to TRBJ1-1; 8 nucleotides align to TRBD1. V was clipped by 5 bases and J by 1 base; unmatched bases: 6. The V gene's germline CDR1 is MDHEN and CDR2 SYDVKM. The CDR3 covers 15 residues. The CDR3: CASSRDRITNTEAFF. CDR3 in DNA: TGTGCCAGCAGTCGGGACAGGATAACGAACACTGAAGCTTTCTTT. Full variable domain (missing parts from reference TRBV28 and TRBJ1-1): DVKVTQSSRYLVKRTGEKVFLECVQDMDHENMFWYRQDPGLGLRLIYFSYDVKMKEKGDIPEGYSVSREKKERFSLILESASTNQTSMYLCASSRDRITNTEAFFGQGTRLTVV.

This clonotype has at least ten counts. This chain uses TRBV6-1 with TRBJ1-5; 9 bases match TRBD1. With V trimmed by 2 bases and J by 6 bases, 5 bases remained unmatched. The CDR3 contains 15 residues. The germline gives CDR1 MNHNS, CDR2 SASEGT. CDR3 sequence: CASSEPTGGTQPQHF. CDR3 bases: TGTGCCAGCAGTGAACCGACAGGGGGTACTCAGCCCCAGCATTTT.

The sample holds many counts of this clonotype. V usage is TRBV7-8 and J usage is TRBJ1-6; 8 positions agree with TRBD1. The trim removed 6 bases at V and 10 bases at J, leaving 11 bases unmatched. CDR3 size: 15 residues. Germline V gene data show CDR1 as SGHVS and CDR2 as FQNEAQ. The CDR3 DNA follows: TGTGCCAGCAGTCCTTCCGGACAGGGAGGATCACCCCTCCACTTT. It codes for CASSPSGQGGSPLHF. The whole variable domain, filled in from reference TRBV7-8 and TRBJ1-6, reads GAGVSQSPRYKVAKRGQDVALRCDPISGHVSLFWYQQALGQGPEFLTYFQNEAQLDKSGLPSDRFFAERPEGSVSTLKIQRTQQEDSAVYLCASSPSGQGGSPLHFGNGTRLTVT.

This clonotype came up many times. A junction end diverges from the germline sequence, so it may reflect a read error. The gene calls are TRBV5-1 and TRBJ1-1, with D maybe TRBD1 (5 bases). CDR1 is SGHRS, CDR2 YFSETQ, per germline. The CDR3 runs 13 residues. The CDR3 sequence: CASSLDRNTEAFF. The CDR3 DNA follows: TGTGCCAGCAGTTTAGACAGGAACACTGAAGCTTTCTTT.

At least ten counts were recorded for this clonotype. The chain uses TRBV18 and TRBJ2-5; TRBD2 agrees at 9 bases. The CDR3 consists of 17 residues. CDR1 is KGHSH, CDR2 LQKENI, per germline. V trimming: 2 bases; J trimming: 1 base; junction bases outside the gene matches: 8. CDR3 coding DNA: TGTGCCAGCTCACCATTCTCTAGCGGGGCCGTCCAAGAGACCCAGTACTTC. This encodes CASSPFSSGAVQETQYF. Full variable domain (rest looked up from reference TRBV18 and TRBJ2-5): NAGVMQNPRHLVRRRGQEARLRCSPMKGHSHVYWYRQLPEEGLKFMVYLQKENIIDESGMPKERFSAEFPKEGPSILRIQQVVRGDSAAYFCASSPFSSGAVQETQYFGPGTRLLVL.

The chain combines TRBV9 with TRBJ1-1; D is perhaps TRBD1 (5 bases). Germline CDR1 is SGDLS and CDR2 is YYNGEE. Trimming shortened V by 7 bases and J by 2 bases, and 12 bases separated the two germline ends. The CDR3 is 13 residues long. In DNA form, the CDR3 reads TGTGCCAGCCAACGGGGGGTTAACACTGAAGCTTTCTTT. Translated: CASQRGVNTEAFF.

This clonotype was observed at least ten times. The rearrangement joins TRBV30 to TRBJ1-3; D unresolved. Trimming removed 3 bases at V and 3 bases at J, with 6 bases between. This CDR3 has 12 residues. Germline V gives CDR1 GTSNPN, CDR2 SVGIG (reference sequence). This CDR3 reads CAWSAGGNTIYF. The DNA of the CDR3 is TGTGCCTGGAGCGCTGGTGGAAACACCATATATTTT. The full variable domain, completed using reference TRBV30 and TRBJ1-3, is SQTIHQWPATLVQPVGSPLSLECTVEGTSNPNLYWYRQAAGRGLQLLFYSVGIGQISSEVPQNLSASRPQDRQFILSSKKLLLSDSGFYLCAWSAGGNTIYFGEGSWLTVV.

This clonotype was seen only a few times. The chain couples TRBV11-2 to TRBJ2-5, with 8 nucleotides matching TRBD2. The CDR3 is made up of 15 amino acids. Trimming at V came to 3 bases and at J to 2 bases, leaving 5 bases not matched to a gene. Germline assignment: CDR1 SGHAT and CDR2 FQNNGV. CDR3 bases: TGTGCCAGCAGCTTGGTAGCGGGGAGACAAGAGACCCAGTACTTC. Translating gives CASSLVAGRQETQYF.

The chain uses TRBV7-9 and TRBJ2-7; D is perhaps TRBD1 (6 bases). CDR1 and CDR2 (germline): SEHNR, FQNEAQ (reference sequence). CDR3 size: 14 residues. Trimming cost V 5 bases and J 2 bases, with 13 bases left between them. DNA for the CDR3: TGTGCCAGCAGCCCCCAGGGGAAGCCCTACGAGCAGTACTTC. This translates into CASSPQGKPYEQYF.

This clonotype was detected many times. The V call is TRBV12-3 or TRBV12-4, the J call TRBJ2-7, with D possibly being TRBD1 or TRBD2 (5 bases each). The CDR3 is 20 residues long. With 3 bases removed from V and 5 bases from J, the gap between germline ends came to 32 bases. CDR3 nucleotide sequence: TGTGCCAGCAGTTTCGTAATCCGGGGCCGCATTAGCCCCGGGGTGCACGAGCAGTACTTC. Amino acids: CASSFVIRGRISPGVHEQYF.

This clonotype was recorded many times. J is TRBJ1-2 and V is TRBV20-1; the D is unclear. Germline CDR1 and CDR2: DFQATT and SNEGSKA (reference sequence). Between the trimmed V and J ends, which lost 0 bases and 7 bases, there was a span of 9 bases. CDR3 length: 12 residues. CDR3 protein: CSARDREGGYTF. In DNA form, the CDR3 reads TGCAGTGCTAGAGATCGGGAGGGTGGCTACACCTTC.

Comment on this clonotype: A read error may be the cause here, since a much bigger clone is one base away. The chain is built from TRBV6-2 or TRBV6-3 and TRBJ2-7; D is uncertain. The CDR3 spans 12 residues. CDR1 is MNHEY, CDR2 SVGEGT, per germline. Trimming removed 2 bases from V and 7 bases from J, with 9 bases in between. CDR3 DNA: TGTGCCAGCAGTTACAGCGTGGGGGAGCAGTACGTC. This gives the protein CASSYSVGEQYV.

In this sample, this clonotype turned up many times. This sequence joins TRBV6-1 and TRBJ2-7; no firm D call. Germline CDR1 and CDR2: MNHNS and SASEGT. V was trimmed by 1 base and J by 7 bases, leaving 14 bases between them. The CDR3 runs 14 residues. CDR3 residues: CASSEEAAFREQYF. CDR3 bases: TGTGCCAGCAGTGAAGAGGCAGCGTTCAGGGAGCAGTACTTC.

The chain carries TRBV6-1 and TRBJ2-7, with D perhaps matching TRBD1 (5 bases). Looked up from germline, CDR1 is MNHNS and CDR2 is SASEGT. The V end was cut by 9 bases, the J end by 3 bases, with 15 bases between. The CDR3 is 13 residues long. CDR3: CASGKGSVYEQYF. The CDR3 bases are TGTGCCAGTGGGAAGGGGTCAGTCTACGAGCAGTACTTC.

The V call is TRBV3-1, the J call TRBJ1-2; no clear D gene. From germline, CDR1 is LGHDT and CDR2 YNNKEL (reference sequence). The CDR3 loop spans 12 amino acids. The germline V and J ends were trimmed by 7 bases and 8 bases, with 14 bases remaining between them. CDR3 sequence: CASTRQSGGYTF. The CDR3 DNA reads as TGTGCCAGCACCCGACAAAGCGGGGGCTACACCTTC.

This clonotype showed up many times. J is TRBJ1-1 and V is TRBV11-2, with 7 bases aligning to TRBD1. This CDR3 is built from 15 residues. V shed 5 bases, J shed 5 bases, and the junction held 11 bases outside the gene matches. The V gene's germline CDR1 is SGHAT and CDR2 FQNNGV. CDR3 region: CASSRSQGTITEAFF. CDR3 nucleotides: TGTGCCAGCAGCAGATCACAGGGGACTATAACTGAAGCTTTCTTT.

This clonotype was recorded at least ten times. The J gene is TRBJ2-2, the V gene TRBV7-2; no definite D call. The CDR3 sequence is 12 residues long. The V end was cut by 6 bases, the J end by 6 bases, with 8 bases between. Germline CDR1 and CDR2: SGHTA and FQGNSA. This CDR3 reads CASRLIPGELFF. CDR3 DNA: TGTGCCAGCAGGTTAATCCCCGGGGAGCTGTTTTTT.

This clonotype was seen repeatedly, ten times or more. The gene calls are TRBV27 and TRBJ2-2; 7 bases fit TRBD1. V dropped 7 bases and J dropped 5; count of bases not matched to a gene: 7. The CDR3 spans 14 residues. The germline CDR1 and CDR2 sequences are MNHEY and SMNVEV (reference sequence). CDR3 sequence reads: CASTLRQGTGELFF. As DNA, the CDR3 is TGTGCCAGCACCCTACGACAGGGAACCGGGGAGCTGTTTTTT.

The rearrangement uses TRBV4-1 and TRBJ1-1; 12 bases align to TRBD1. The CDR3 totals 15 residues. The germline CDR1 and CDR2 sequences are MGHRA and YSYEKL. V was pared by 5 bases and J by 3 bases, with 4 bases of the junction left unmatched. The DNA of the CDR3 is TGCGCCAGCAGCTCGGGGACAGGGGGCTACACTGAAGCTTTCTTT. This encodes CASSSGTGGYTEAFF.

As regards this clonotype: A read error may be the cause here, since a much bigger clone is one base away. The chain carries TRBV5-4 and TRBJ2-7; D possibly corresponds to TRBD1 (6 bases). V lost 4 bases and J lost 3, with 17 bases in between. Germline V lookup: CDR1 SGHNT, CDR2 YYREEE (reference sequence). This CDR3 has 15 residues. The CDR3 DNA reads TGTGCCAGCAGCCCTCCGGGACATGGCATCTACGAGCAGTACTTC. Protein: CASSPPGHGIYEQYF.

This clonotype was found many times. This rearrangement joins TRBV12-3 or TRBV12-4 to TRBJ1-1; TRBD1 agrees at 10 bases. V was clipped by 1 base and J by 3 bases; unmatched bases: 2. The CDR3 runs to 15 residues. The CDR3 coding sequence is TGTGCCAGCAGTTTAGAGGGACAGGGGTACACTGAAGCTTTCTTT. As protein: CASSLEGQGYTEAFF.